The table lists the clone carrying this T cell receptor (beta chain) with a count of one. Antigen specificity is unknown. Other DNA sequences of this sample code for an identical CDR3. The data stem from a study of cytomegalovirus exposure and HLA in healthy donors. Whole-study results and caveats: Associated with cytomegalovirus, according to the listing, were fewer than 200 TCR beta chains.

Trimming took off 3 bases at V and 1 base at J, with 13 bases between the two ends. This CDR3 has 15 residues. CDR1 and CDR2 from the germline V gene are MDHEN and SYDVKM. 13 Jbeta primers and 60 Vbeta primers were used for the PCR. Only in-frame clones appear in the TCRdb table, and some are missing; sequencing was by immunoSEQ multiplex PCR. The sample comprises about 130,000 clones, 55% to 75% of which are singletons, and approximately 2.9% rests with the top ten. The sequence was obtained from a human donor in good health. Input material: PBMCs. V is TRBV28 and J is TRBJ2-7; a possible D gene is TRBD2 (6 bases). The CDR3 here is CASSLSSSGSYEQYF. The CDR3 bases are TGTGCCAGCAGTTTGTCATCAAGCGGGTCCTACGAGCAGTACTTC. The full variable domain, with the rest looked up from reference TRBV28 and TRBJ2-7, is DVKVTQSSRYLVKRTGEKVFLECVQDMDHENMFWYRQDPGLGLRLIYFSYDVKMKEKGDIPEGYSVSREKKERFSLILESASTNQTSMYLCASSLSSSGSYEQYFGPGTRLTVT.